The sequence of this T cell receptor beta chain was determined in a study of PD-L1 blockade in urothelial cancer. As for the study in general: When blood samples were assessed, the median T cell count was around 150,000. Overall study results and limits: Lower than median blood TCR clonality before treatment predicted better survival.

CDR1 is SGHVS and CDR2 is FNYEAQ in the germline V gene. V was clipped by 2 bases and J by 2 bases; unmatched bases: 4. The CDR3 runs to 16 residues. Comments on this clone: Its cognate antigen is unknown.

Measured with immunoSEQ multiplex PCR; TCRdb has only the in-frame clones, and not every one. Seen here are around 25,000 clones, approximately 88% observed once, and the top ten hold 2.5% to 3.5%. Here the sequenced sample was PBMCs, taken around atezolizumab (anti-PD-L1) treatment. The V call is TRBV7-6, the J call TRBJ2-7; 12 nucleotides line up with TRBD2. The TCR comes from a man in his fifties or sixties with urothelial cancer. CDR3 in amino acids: CASSLLAGGAAYEQYF. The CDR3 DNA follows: TGTGCCAGCAGCTTACTAGCGGGGGGGGCCGCCTACGAGCAGTACTTC.